This T cell receptor beta chain is from a study of T-cell reconstitution after alpha-beta-depleted transplantation in children. Researchers prepared the TCRbeta library using unique molecular identifiers, the study reports. TCRdb re-called the PCR reads through MiXCR, storing one row per CDR3 protein. This sample has 200,000 or so distinct CDR3 sequences, with 5.5% to 7% found just once. The V and J ends lost 2 bases and 13 bases, in that order; junction bases with no gene match: 11. CDR3 length: 14 amino acids. The germline V gene encodes CDR1 MNHEY and CDR2 SVGEGT. The sample holds many counts of this clonotype.

The input for sequencing was PBMCs, taken before TCRalphabeta/CD19-depleted stem cell transplant. This sequence was found in a girl in the first two years of life with combined immunodeficiency, due to receive a stem cell transplant. The chain recombines TRBV6-2 or TRBV6-3 with TRBJ2-1, with 7 bases aligning to TRBD2. CDR3 nucleotides: TGTGCCAGCAGTTACGACGAGGGACTACGGGGTCAGTTCTTC. Its translation: CASSYDEGLRGQFF.